Here is one T cell receptor (beta chain) with its context. What it binds is not known. This CDR3 region has 12 residues. Per germline, CDR1 SGHAT and CDR2 FQNNGV. The V end lost 4 bases, the J end lost 2 bases, and 4 bases lay between the germline ends. Assay used: immunoSEQ multiplex PCR; TCRdb lists only in-frame clones, some missing. The top ten clones hold roughly 2% of a sample with around 78,000 clones, roughly 85% of them seen once. The sample comes from a study of a mutant IDH1 vaccine in newly diagnosed glioma. Study-wide background: Initiation of the vaccine course occurred 4-6 weeks after radiotherapy alone, or alongside temozolomide cycles. It was radiotherapy, temozolomide, or both that patients received previously, with most receiving both.

Described time point: week 23, last vaccination. In every dose of vaccine, 300 ug of mutant IDH1 20-mer peptide was given alongside topical imiquimod. This receptor was taken from a man aged 30 to 45 with glioma. Some clones in this sample may be carry-over from other donors' samples. The rearrangement joins TRBV11-2 to TRBJ2-3; D remains ambiguous. The starting material was PBMCs, obtained from a glioma patient whose treatment included an IDH1 peptide vaccine. The CDR3 region has the DNA TGTGCCAGCAGCTCCTACACAGATACGCAGTATTTT. Protein: CASSSYTDTQYF.